Shown below are 28 T cell receptor beta chains from a single sample sequenced in a study of control samples from healthy donors and cancer patients. TCRdb keeps only in-frame clones here, not all; method: immunoSEQ multiplex PCR. The sample lists 69,000 or so clones, roughly 93% occurring once. The sequencing sample was made of blood. These receptors all stem from a woman aged 25 to 45 in good health.

This rearrangement joins TRBV9 to TRBJ1-2; D unresolved. V shed 5 bases and J shed 3 bases, with 11 bases lying between them. The CDR3 has 13 residues. Germline assignment: CDR1 SGDLS and CDR2 YYNGEE. DNA for the CDR3: TGTGCCAGCAGACCTCCTGGTGACTATGGCTACACCTTC. This sequence encodes CASRPPGDYGYTF.

The rearrangement links TRBV7-9 to TRBJ1-1; TRBD1 aligns across 8 bases. The CDR3 length is 14 residues. J gave up 1 base and V 3 bases, and 1 base lay outside the gene matches. Germline lookup yields CDR1 SEHNR and CDR2 FQNEAQ (reference sequence). DNA of the CDR3: TGTGCCAGCAGCTTGGACAGGGAGAACACTGAAGCTTTCTTT. Protein: CASSLDRENTEAFF.

This chain joins TRBV2 and TRBJ1-5; D gene unclear. Trimming shortened V by 6 bases and J by 13 bases, and 13 bases separated the two germline ends. This CDR3 has 11 residues. Germline values: CDR1 SNHLY, CDR2 FYNNEI. CDR3: CASRSPRVQHF. CDR3 sequence (DNA): TGTGCCAGCAGGAGCCCCCGGGTTCAGCATTTT.

V and J are TRBV30 and TRBJ1-4, with 10 bases identical to TRBD1. Trimming cost V 3 bases and J 7 bases; bases outside gene matches: 5. CDR3 length equals 14 residues. Germline V gene sequence: CDR1 GTSNPN, CDR2 SVGIG (reference sequence). The CDR3 sequence is CAWSHGQGGEKLFF. The CDR3 coding sequence is TGTGCCTGGAGCCATGGACAGGGGGGTGAAAAACTGTTTTTT.

The chain is built from TRBV6-1 and TRBJ1-2, with unresolved D. V shed 2 bases and J shed 7 bases, with 14 bases lying between them. The CDR3 is 14 amino acids. CDR1 and CDR2 (germline): MNHNS, SASEGT. The CDR3, as DNA: TGTGCCAGCAGTGAACCGGCATCCCCCTTTGGCTACACCTTC. The encoded protein is CASSEPASPFGYTF.

The chain carries TRBV6-5 and TRBJ1-2; 12 bases fit TRBD1. The CDR3 length is 15 residues. Germline lookup yields CDR1 MNHEY and CDR2 SVGAGI. V lost 5 bases and J lost 4; bases outside the gene matches: 5. CDR3 nucleotide sequence: TGTGCCAGCAGTCAGGGACAGGGGGCGCGCTATGGCTACACCTTC. It specifies CASSQGQGARYGYTF.

The gene calls are TRBV28 and TRBJ1-6, with unresolved D. V lost 5 bases and J lost 2, with 22 bases in between. The CDR3 length is 19 residues. Germline values: CDR1 MDHEN, CDR2 SYDVKM. The CDR3 DNA is TGTGCCAGCAGTCTCAATAGGCCGCGGGTGAGCGCCTATAATTCACCCCTCCACTTT. Encoded protein: CASSLNRPRVSAYNSPLHF.

This chain links TRBV3-1 (or the pseudogene TRBV3-2) with TRBJ2-3, with 7 bases identical to TRBD2. The CDR3 is 15 residues long. CDR1 and CDR2 (germline): LGHDT, YNNKEL (reference sequence). The junction had 7 bases not matched to a gene; V was cut back by 6 bases and J by 1 base. CDR3 amino acids: CASRHSGERTDTQYF. DNA of the CDR3: TGTGCCAGCAGACACAGCGGGGAACGCACAGATACGCAGTATTTT.

This clone appeared a single time. The chain joins TRBV5-6 to TRBJ2-3; D gene unclear. CDR1 is SGHDT and CDR2 is YYEEEE in the germline V gene. CDR3 length equals 16 residues. The V end was cut by 0 bases, the J end by 8 bases, with 19 bases between. The CDR3 spells CASSLGVSPTSGTQYF. The CDR3, as DNA: TGTGCCAGCAGCTTGGGTGTCAGTCCCACAAGTGGTACGCAGTATTTT.

This clone was detected once. V and J are TRBV2 and TRBJ2-3; TRBD2 matches at 9 bases. V was pared by 5 bases and J by 5 bases, with 14 bases of the junction left unmatched. This CDR3 has 17 amino acids. CDR1 is SNHLY, CDR2 FYNNEI, per germline. In DNA, the CDR3 is TGTGCCAGCAGTACCAATAGGCGGGGGGGGCTTGGAGATACGCAGTATTTT. Amino acids: CASSTNRRGGLGDTQYF.

This chain connects TRBV9 to TRBJ2-3; a weak D match, TRBD1 (6 bases). This CDR3 contains 15 residues. Looked up from germline, CDR1 is SGDLS and CDR2 is YYNGEE. The germline V and J ends were trimmed by 4 bases and 0 bases, with 12 bases remaining between them. CDR3 amino acids: CASSPRGGSTDTQYF. DNA of the CDR3: TGTGCCAGCAGCCCCCGAGGGGGTAGCACAGATACGCAGTATTTT.

The chain links TRBV5-6 to TRBJ2-2, with D hard to call. The CDR3 is 16 residues long. Germline lookup yields CDR1 SGHDT and CDR2 YYEEEE. V dropped 6 bases and J dropped 3 bases, with 18 bases sitting between them. CDR3 nucleotides: TGTGCCAGCACCTCTAGTCTCAGATCTCACACCGGGGAGCTGTTTTTT. Its protein is CASTSSLRSHTGELFF.

This clone is a singleton in its sample. The chain combines TRBV3-1 (or the pseudogene TRBV3-2) with TRBJ1-2; no firm D call. The germline V gene has CDR1 LGHDT and CDR2 YNNKEL (reference sequence). The V and J ends lost 0 bases and 3 bases respectively, with 17 bases between them. CDR3 length equals 17 residues. The CDR3 nucleotides are TGTGCCAGCAGCCAAGATCTTCGGACCGACACTGACTATGGCTACACCTTC. Its translation: CASSQDLRTDTDYGYTF.

This sequence joins TRBV2 and TRBJ2-5, with 10 bases matching TRBD2. The CDR3 has 15 amino acids. J lost 1 base, V lost 4 bases, and 3 bases had no gene match. The germline gives CDR1 SNHLY, CDR2 FYNNEI. The CDR3 nucleotides are TGTGCCAGCAGTGTTGAGCGGGGGGGCCAAGAGACCCAGTACTTC. As protein: CASSVERGGQETQYF. The whole variable domain, remainder taken from reference TRBV2 and TRBJ2-5, is EPEVTQTPSHQVTQMGQEVILRCVPISNHLYFYWYRQILGQKVEFLVSFYNNEISEKSEIFDDQFSVERPDGSNFTLKIRSTKLEDSAMYFCASSVERGGQETQYFGPGTRLLVL.

The chain employs TRBV2 and TRBJ2-7; D is undetermined. V shed 11 bases and J shed 1 base, with 12 bases lying between them. Germline V gene sequence: CDR1 SNHLY, CDR2 FYNNEI. CDR3 length: 12 amino acids. The CDR3 nucleotides read TGTGCCGGCACTACAGATTCCTACGAGCAGTACTTC. This sequence encodes CAGTTDSYEQYF. Full variable domain (remainder filled in from reference TRBV2 and TRBJ2-7): EPEVTQTPSHQVTQMGQEVILRCVPISNHLYFYWYRQILGQKVEFLVSFYNNEISEKSEIFDDQFSVERPDGSNFTLKIRSTKLEDSAMYFCAGTTDSYEQYFGPGTRLTVT.

This clone was detected once. V and J are TRBV6-2 or TRBV6-3 and TRBJ1-3; possible D gene TRBD1, 5 bases. The germline CDR1 and CDR2 sequences are MNHEY and SVGEGT. Between the trimmed V and J ends, which lost 5 bases and 7 bases, there was a span of 18 bases. CDR3 size: 15 residues. The CDR3 coding sequence is TGTGCCAGCAGTCAACCCGACAGAGTATTCAACACCATATATTTT. Its protein is CASSQPDRVFNTIYF.

The chain combines TRBV2 with TRBJ2-1; 9 nucleotides match TRBD2. Per germline, CDR1 SNHLY and CDR2 FYNNEI. CDR3 size: 15 residues. V gave up 3 bases and J gave up 4 bases; unmatched junction bases: 4. In nucleotides, the CDR3 is TGTGCCAGCAGTGAGAGCGGGGGGCTTTACAATGAGCAGTTCTTC. It yields the protein CASSESGGLYNEQFF.

The chain couples TRBV29-1 to TRBJ1-1; TRBD1 might be the D (5 bases). The CDR3 spans 13 residues. V lost 6 bases to trimming and J lost 4 bases, with 15 bases between them. The germline gives CDR1 SQVTM, CDR2 ANQGSEA. CDR3 bases: TGCAGCGTCGGGGGTAGTGTGAGCACTGAAGCTTTCTTT. This sequence encodes CSVGGSVSTEAFF.

V and J are TRBV7-2 and TRBJ2-1; D possibly corresponds to TRBD2 (7 bases). The CDR3 is 14 residues long. The germline CDR1 and CDR2 sequences are SGHTA and FQGNSA. V was shortened by 5 bases and J by 6 bases, with 14 bases between the two germline ends. This CDR3 reads CASSPRGGANEQFF. The CDR3 DNA sequence: TGTGCCAGCAGCCCTCGTGGGGGGGCCAATGAGCAGTTCTTC.

The V gene is TRBV29-1, the J gene TRBJ1-1, with 7 bases aligning to TRBD1. V shed 8 bases, J shed 1 base, and the junction held 4 bases outside the gene matches. CDR1 is SQVTM and CDR2 is ANQGSEA in the germline V gene. CDR3 length equals 12 residues. CDR3 bases: TGCAGCTCCAGGGGGGAGAACACTGAAGCTTTCTTT. It translates to CSSRGENTEAFF. The entire variable domain, with the rest obtained from reference TRBV29-1 and TRBJ1-1, is as follows: SAVISQKPSRDICQRGTSLTIQCQVDSQVTMMFWYRQQPGQSLTLIATANQGSEATYESGFVIDKFPISRPNLTFSTLTVSNMSPEDSSIYLCSSRGENTEAFFGQGTRLTVV.

The chain uses TRBV6-5 and TRBJ1-1, with D unresolved. This CDR3 comprises 13 residues. Germline V gene sequence: CDR1 MNHEY, CDR2 SVGAGI. Trimming pared 11 bases from V and 2 bases from J, leaving 15 bases between. The CDR3 DNA follows: TGTGCCTCCGTCGGACGGGTAAACACTGAAGCTTTCTTT. Protein product: CASVGRVNTEAFF.

The chain couples TRBV4-1 to TRBJ1-2, with D possibly TRBD1 on 6 matching bases. Trimming stripped 1 base from V and 2 bases from J, with 17 bases between. The CDR3 is 17 residues long. The V gene's germline CDR1 is MGHRA and CDR2 YSYEKL. CDR3 in amino acids: CASSQVGLEGENYGYTF. The DNA of the CDR3 is TGCGCCAGCAGCCAAGTGGGGCTAGAGGGGGAGAACTATGGCTACACCTTC.

The rearrangement joins TRBV20-1 to TRBJ1-1, with 7 bases lining up with TRBD1. The CDR3 consists of 14 residues. Germline lookup yields CDR1 DFQATT and CDR2 SNEGSKA (reference sequence). The V segment lost 4 bases and the J segment 1 base; nucleotides outside the gene matches: 6. The CDR3 loop reads CSATDRVGNTEAFF. The CDR3 DNA sequence: TGCAGTGCTACTGACAGGGTTGGGAACACTGAAGCTTTCTTT.

The chain employs TRBV3-1 (or the pseudogene TRBV3-2) and TRBJ1-5; no clear D. The length of the CDR3 is 15 residues. Trimming stripped 4 bases from V and 4 bases from J, with 14 bases between. Germline CDR1 is LGHDT and CDR2 is YNNKEL (reference sequence). CDR3 region: CASSPRGRRNQPQHF. CDR3 nucleotides: TGTGCCAGCAGCCCACGCGGCAGGCGAAATCAGCCCCAGCATTTT.

The gene calls are TRBV5-4 and TRBJ1-1; 8 nucleotides line up with TRBD1. Germline V gene sequence: CDR1 SGHNT, CDR2 YYREEE (reference sequence). The trim removed 3 bases at V and 4 bases at J, leaving 2 bases unmatched. The CDR3 sequence is 13 residues long. The CDR3 sequence is CASSYRGFTEAFF. CDR3 DNA sequence: TGTGCCAGCAGCTACAGGGGGTTCACTGAAGCTTTCTTT.

This rearrangement joins TRBV6-5 to TRBJ2-3; 7 nucleotides agree with TRBD2. Germline trimming cut 1 base from V and 2 bases from J; bases unmatched to any gene: 3. The CDR3 is 15 amino acids. Looked up from germline, CDR1 is MNHEY and CDR2 is SVGAGI. CDR3 in amino acids: CASSYLAGDTDTQYF. CDR3 bases: TGTGCCAGCAGTTACTTGGCGGGGGACACAGATACGCAGTATTTT.

The chain couples TRBV4-1 to TRBJ1-2, with D tentatively TRBD1 (5 bases). CDR3 length: 15 residues. The V and J ends lost 1 base and 7 bases respectively, with 16 bases between them. The germline CDR1 and CDR2 sequences are MGHRA and YSYEKL. This CDR3 reads CASSQARDLVSGYTF. The CDR3 bases are TGCGCCAGCAGCCAAGCCCGGGACTTGGTCTCTGGCTACACCTTC.

The chain carries TRBV2 and TRBJ2-7; no clear D gene. The CDR3 contains 10 residues. Germline V CDR1 and CDR2: SNHLY, FYNNEI. Between the trimmed V and J ends, which lost 6 bases and 3 bases, there was a span of 3 bases. The chain's CDR3 is CASSNYEQYF. The CDR3 region has the DNA TGTGCCAGCAGCAACTACGAGCAGTACTTC. Variable domain in full (rest from reference TRBV2 and TRBJ2-7): EPEVTQTPSHQVTQMGQEVILRCVPISNHLYFYWYRQILGQKVEFLVSFYNNEISEKSEIFDDQFSVERPDGSNFTLKIRSTKLEDSAMYFCASSNYEQYFGPGTRLTVT.